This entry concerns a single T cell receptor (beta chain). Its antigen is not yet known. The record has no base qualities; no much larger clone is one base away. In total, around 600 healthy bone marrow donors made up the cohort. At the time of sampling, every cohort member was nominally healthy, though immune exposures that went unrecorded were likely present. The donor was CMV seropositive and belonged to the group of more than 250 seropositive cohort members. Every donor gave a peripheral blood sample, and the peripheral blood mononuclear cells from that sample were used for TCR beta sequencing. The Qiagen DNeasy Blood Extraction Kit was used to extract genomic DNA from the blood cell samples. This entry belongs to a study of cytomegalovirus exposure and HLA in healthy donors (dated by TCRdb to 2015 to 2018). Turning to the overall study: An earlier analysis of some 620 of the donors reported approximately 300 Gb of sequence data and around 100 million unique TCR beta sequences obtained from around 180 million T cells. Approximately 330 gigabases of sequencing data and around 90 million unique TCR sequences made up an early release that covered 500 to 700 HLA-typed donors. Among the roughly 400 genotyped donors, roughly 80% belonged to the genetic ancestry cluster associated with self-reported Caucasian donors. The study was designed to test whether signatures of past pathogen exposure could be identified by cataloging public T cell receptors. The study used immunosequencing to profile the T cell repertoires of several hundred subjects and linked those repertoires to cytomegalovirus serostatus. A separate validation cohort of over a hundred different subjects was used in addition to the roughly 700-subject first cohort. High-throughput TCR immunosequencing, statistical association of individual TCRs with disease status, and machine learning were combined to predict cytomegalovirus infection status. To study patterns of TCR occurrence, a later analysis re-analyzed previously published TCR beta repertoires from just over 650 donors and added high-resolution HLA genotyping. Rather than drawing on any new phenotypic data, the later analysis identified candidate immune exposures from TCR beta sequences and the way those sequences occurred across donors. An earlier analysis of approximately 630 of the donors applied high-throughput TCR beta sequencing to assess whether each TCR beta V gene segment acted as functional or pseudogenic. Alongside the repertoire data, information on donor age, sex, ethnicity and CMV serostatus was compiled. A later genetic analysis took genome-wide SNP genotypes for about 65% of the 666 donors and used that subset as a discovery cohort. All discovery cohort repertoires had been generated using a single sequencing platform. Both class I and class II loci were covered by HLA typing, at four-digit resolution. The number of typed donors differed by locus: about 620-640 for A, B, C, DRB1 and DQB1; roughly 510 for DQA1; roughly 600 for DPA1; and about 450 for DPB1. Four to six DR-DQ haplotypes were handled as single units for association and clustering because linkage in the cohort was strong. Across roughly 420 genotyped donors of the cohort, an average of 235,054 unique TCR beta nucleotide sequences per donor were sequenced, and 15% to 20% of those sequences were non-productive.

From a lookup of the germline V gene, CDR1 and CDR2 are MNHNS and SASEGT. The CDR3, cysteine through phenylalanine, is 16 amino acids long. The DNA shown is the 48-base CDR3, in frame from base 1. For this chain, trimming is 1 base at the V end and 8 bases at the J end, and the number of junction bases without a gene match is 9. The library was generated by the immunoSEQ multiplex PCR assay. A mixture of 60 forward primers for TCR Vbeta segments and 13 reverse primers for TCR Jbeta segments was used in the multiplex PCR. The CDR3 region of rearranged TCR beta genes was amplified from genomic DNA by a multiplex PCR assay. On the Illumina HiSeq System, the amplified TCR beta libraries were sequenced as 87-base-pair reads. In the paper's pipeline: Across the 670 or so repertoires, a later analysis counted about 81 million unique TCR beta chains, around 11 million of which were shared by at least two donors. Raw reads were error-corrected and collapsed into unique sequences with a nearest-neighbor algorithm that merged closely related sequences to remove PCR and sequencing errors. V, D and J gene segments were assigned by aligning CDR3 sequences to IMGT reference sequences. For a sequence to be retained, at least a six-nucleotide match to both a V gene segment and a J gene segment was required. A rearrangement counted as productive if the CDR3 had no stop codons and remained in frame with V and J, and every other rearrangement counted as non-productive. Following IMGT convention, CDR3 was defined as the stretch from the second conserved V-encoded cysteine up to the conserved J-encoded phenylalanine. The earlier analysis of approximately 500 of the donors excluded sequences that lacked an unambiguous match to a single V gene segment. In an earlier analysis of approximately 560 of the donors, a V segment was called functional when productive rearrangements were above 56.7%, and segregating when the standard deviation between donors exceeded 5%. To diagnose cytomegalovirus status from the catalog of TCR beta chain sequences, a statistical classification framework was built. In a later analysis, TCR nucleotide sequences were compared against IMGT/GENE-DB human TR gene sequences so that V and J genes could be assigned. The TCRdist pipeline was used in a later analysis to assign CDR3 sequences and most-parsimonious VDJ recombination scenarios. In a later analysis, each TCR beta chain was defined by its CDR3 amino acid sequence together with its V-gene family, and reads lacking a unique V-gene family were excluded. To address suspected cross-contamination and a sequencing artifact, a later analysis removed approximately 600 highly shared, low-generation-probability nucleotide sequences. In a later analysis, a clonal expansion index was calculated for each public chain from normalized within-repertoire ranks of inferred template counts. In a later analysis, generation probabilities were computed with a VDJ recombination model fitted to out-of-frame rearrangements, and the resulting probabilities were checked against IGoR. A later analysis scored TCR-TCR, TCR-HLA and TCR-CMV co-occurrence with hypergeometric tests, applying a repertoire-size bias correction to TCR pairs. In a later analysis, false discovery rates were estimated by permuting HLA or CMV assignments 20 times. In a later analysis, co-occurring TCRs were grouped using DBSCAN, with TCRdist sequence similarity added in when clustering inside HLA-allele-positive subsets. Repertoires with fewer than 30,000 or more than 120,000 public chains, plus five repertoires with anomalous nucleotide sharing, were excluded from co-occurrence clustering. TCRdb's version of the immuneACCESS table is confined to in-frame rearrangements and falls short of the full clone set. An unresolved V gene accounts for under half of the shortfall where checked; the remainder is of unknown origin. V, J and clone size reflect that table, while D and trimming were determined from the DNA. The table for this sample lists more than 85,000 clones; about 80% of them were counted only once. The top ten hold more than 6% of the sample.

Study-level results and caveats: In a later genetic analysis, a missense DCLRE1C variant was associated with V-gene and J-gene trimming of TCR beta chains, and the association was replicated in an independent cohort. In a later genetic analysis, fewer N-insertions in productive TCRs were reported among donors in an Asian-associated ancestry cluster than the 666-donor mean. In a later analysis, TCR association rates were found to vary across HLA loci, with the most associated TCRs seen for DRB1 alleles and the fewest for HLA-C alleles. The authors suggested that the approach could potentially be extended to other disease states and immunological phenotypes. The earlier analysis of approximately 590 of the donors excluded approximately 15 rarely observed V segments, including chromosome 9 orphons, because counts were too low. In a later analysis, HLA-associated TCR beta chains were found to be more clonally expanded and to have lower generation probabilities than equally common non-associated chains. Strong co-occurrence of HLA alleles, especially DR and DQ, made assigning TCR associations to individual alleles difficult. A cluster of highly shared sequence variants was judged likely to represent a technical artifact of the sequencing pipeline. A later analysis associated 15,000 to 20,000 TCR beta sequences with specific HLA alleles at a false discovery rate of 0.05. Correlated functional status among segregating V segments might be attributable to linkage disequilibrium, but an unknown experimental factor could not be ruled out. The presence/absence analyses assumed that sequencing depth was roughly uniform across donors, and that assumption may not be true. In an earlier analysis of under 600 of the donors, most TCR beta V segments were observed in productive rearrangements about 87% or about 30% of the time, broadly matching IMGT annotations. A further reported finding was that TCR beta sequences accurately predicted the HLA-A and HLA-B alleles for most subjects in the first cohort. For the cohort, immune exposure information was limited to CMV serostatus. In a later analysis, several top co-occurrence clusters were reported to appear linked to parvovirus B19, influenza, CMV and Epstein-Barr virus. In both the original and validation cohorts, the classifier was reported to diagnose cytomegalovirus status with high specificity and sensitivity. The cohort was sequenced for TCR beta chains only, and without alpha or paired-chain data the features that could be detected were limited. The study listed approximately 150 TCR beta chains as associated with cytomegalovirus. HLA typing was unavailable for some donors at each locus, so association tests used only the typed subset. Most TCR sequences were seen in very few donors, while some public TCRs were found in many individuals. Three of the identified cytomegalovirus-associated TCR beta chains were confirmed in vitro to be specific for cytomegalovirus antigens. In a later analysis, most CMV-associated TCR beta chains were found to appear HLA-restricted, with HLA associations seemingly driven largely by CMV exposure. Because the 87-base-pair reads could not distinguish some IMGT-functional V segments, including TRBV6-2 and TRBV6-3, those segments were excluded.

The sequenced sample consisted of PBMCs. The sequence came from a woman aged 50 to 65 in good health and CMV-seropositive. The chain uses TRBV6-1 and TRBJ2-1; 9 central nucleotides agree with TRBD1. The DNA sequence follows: TGTGCCAGCAGTGAAGATTCGGGACAGGGCGGGGATGAGCAGTTCTTC. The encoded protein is CASSEDSGQGGDEQFF.